The 19 T cell receptor beta chains below all came from one sample that was sequenced in a study of CD8 T cells in Susac syndrome. Reverse transcription of about 0.5 to 1 ug RNA used random hexamers. TCRdb passed the immunoSEQ multiplex PCR reads through MiXCR, listing each CDR3 protein once. There are about 240,000 distinct CDR3 sequences in the sample; about 96% occur only once, and about 0.095% lies in the top ten. The specimen sequenced was CD4+ T cells from PBMCs. These receptors came from a human donor with Susac syndrome.

This chain joins TRBV23-1 and TRBJ1-1, with a possible D match to TRBD1 (6 bases). TRBV23-1 is an ORF for which the function is uncertain. The V and J ends lost 8 bases and 4 bases respectively, with 11 bases between them. The length of the CDR3 is 12 residues. The CDR3 reads CASVQGSTEAFF. The CDR3 DNA follows: TGCGCCAGCGTACAGGGTAGCACTGAAGCTTTCTTT.

The chain has TRBV19 and TRBJ2-7; possibly TRBD2 for D (5 bases). This CDR3 contains 14 residues. From germline, CDR1 is LNHDA and CDR2 SQIVND (reference sequence). Trimming removed 8 bases from V and 1 base from J, with 15 bases in between. CDR3 protein: CASSSASRSYEQYF. Written as DNA, the CDR3 is TGTGCCAGTTCGAGCGCTAGCAGATCCTACGAGCAGTACTTC.

This clonotype has only one observation. The rearrangement links TRBV30 to TRBJ1-3; 7 bases align to TRBD1. The CDR3 runs 16 residues. Per germline, CDR1 GTSNPN and CDR2 SVGIG (reference sequence). Unmatched junction bases numbered 8, after V lost 2 bases and J lost 1 base. In DNA form, the CDR3 reads TGTGCCTGGAGTATCAAGACAGGGACATCTGGAAACACCATATATTTT. Residues: CAWSIKTGTSGNTIYF.

The J gene is TRBJ2-5, the V gene TRBV9, with a weak D call TRBD2 (6 bases). Trimming took 4 bases from V and 4 from J, leaving 20 bases between them. This CDR3 contains 16 residues. The germline V gene has CDR1 SGDLS and CDR2 YYNGEE. This chain's CDR3 is CASSLGKAGFTETQYF. CDR3 coding DNA: TGTGCCAGCAGCCTCGGCAAGGCGGGATTCACAGAGACCCAGTACTTC.

The chain links TRBV29-1 to TRBJ2-5, with D maybe TRBD2 (5 bases). The CDR3 is 14 residues long. Germline V CDR1 and CDR2: SQVTM, ANQGSEA. With 4 bases removed from V and 5 bases from J, the gap between germline ends came to 17 bases. CDR3 DNA sequence: TGCAGCGTTGTTCCGGGATCGACGGGGGAGACCCAGTACTTC. This translates into CSVVPGSTGETQYF. The variable domain in full, with the rest retrieved from reference TRBV29-1 and TRBJ2-5, is SAVISQKPSRDICQRGTSLTIQCQVDSQVTMMFWYRQQPGQSLTLIATANQGSEATYESGFVIDKFPISRPNLTFSTLTVSNMSPEDSSIYLCSVVPGSTGETQYFGPGTRLLVL.

The J gene is TRBJ1-1, the V gene TRBV15; D may be TRBD1 (5 bases). Germline assignment: CDR1 LNHNV and CDR2 YYDKDF (reference sequence). V lost 0 bases and J 0 bases, leaving 8 bases between the germline ends. The CDR3 length is 15 residues. This chain's CDR3 is CATSREEGMNTEAFF. The CDR3 region has the DNA TGTGCCACCAGCAGAGAGGAGGGGATGAACACTGAAGCTTTCTTT.

CDR3: CASSLESPGGTEAFF. In DNA, the CDR3 is TGCGCCAGCAGCTTGGAAAGCCCCGGCGGGACTGAAGCTTTCTTT. The J gene is TRBJ1-1, the V gene TRBV5-1, with D hard to call. The CDR3 spans 15 residues. Germline loops: CDR1 SGHRS, CDR2 YFSETQ. V lost 0 bases and J lost 5, with 14 bases in between.

The V call is TRBV7-9, the J call TRBJ1-1; TRBD1 aligns across 9 bases. In germline, CDR1 is SEHNR, CDR2 FQNEAQ (reference sequence). The CDR3 sequence is 15 residues long. Germline trimming cut 1 base from V and 1 base from J; bases unmatched to any gene: 1. The CDR3 DNA follows: TGTGCCAGCAGCTTAGGGACAGGGGCGAACACTGAAGCTTTCTTT. Protein sequence: CASSLGTGANTEAFF.

The V call is TRBV12-3 or TRBV12-4, the J call TRBJ1-2, with D possibly matching TRBD1 (5 bases). The CDR3 contains 12 residues. Trimming removed 6 bases at V and 3 bases at J, with 8 bases between. CDR3: CASRRQYYGYTF. CDR3 sequence (DNA): TGTGCCAGCAGGCGACAGTACTATGGCTACACCTTC.

This chain uses TRBV14 with TRBJ2-4; TRBD2 matches 11 bases. The CDR3 is 18 residues long. The junction had 8 bases not matched to a gene; V was cut back by 4 bases and J by 0 bases. Germline CDR1 SGHDN, CDR2 FVKESK. The CDR3 here is CASSLRTSGWLAKNIQYF. As DNA, the CDR3 is TGTGCCAGCAGCCTAAGGACTAGCGGGTGGCTAGCCAAAAACATTCAGTACTTC. The full variable domain, its missing parts supplied by reference TRBV14 and TRBJ2-4, is EAGVTQFPSHSVIEKGQTVTLRCDPISGHDNLYWYRRVMGKEIKFLLHFVKESKQDESGMPNNRFLAERTGGTYSTLKVQPAELEDSGVYFCASSLRTSGWLAKNIQYFGAGTRLSVL.

The chain couples TRBV7-2 to TRBJ1-5, with D hard to call. The germline gives CDR1 SGHTA, CDR2 FQGNSA. Trimming shortened V by 5 bases and J by 3 bases, and 5 bases separated the two germline ends. The CDR3 has 12 residues. The CDR3 nucleotides are TGTGCCAGCAGCCCCTTCAATCAGCCCCAGCATTTT. Protein product: CASSPFNQPQHF.

The V gene is TRBV12-5, the J gene TRBJ2-7; the match to TRBD1 covers 12 bases. Trimming cost V 4 bases and J 7 bases; bases outside gene matches: 11. The CDR3 extends over 16 amino acids. Germline lookup yields CDR1 LGHNT and CDR2 FRNRAP. This CDR3 reads CASGSSGTGGLGEQYF. CDR3 coding DNA: TGTGCTAGTGGTTCCTCAGGGACAGGGGGCCTCGGGGAGCAGTACTTC.

The rearrangement joins TRBV18 to TRBJ1-1; 7 bases agree with TRBD1. The length of the CDR3 is 17 residues. Per germline, CDR1 KGHSH and CDR2 LQKENI. The trim removed 6 bases at V and 1 base at J, leaving 14 bases unmatched. The CDR3 loop reads CASSPLPLRTGNTEAFF. The DNA for the CDR3 is TGTGCCAGCTCGCCTCTGCCGCTTCGGACAGGGAACACTGAAGCTTTCTTT.

The gene calls are TRBV3-1 and TRBJ1-1; D is unclear. The CDR3 length is 16 residues. The V end lost 3 bases, the J end lost 1 base, and 15 bases lay between the germline ends. In germline, CDR1 is LGHDT, CDR2 YNNKEL (reference sequence). In DNA form, the CDR3 reads TGTGCCAGCAGCCAGAGTTCCCTACTCCAGAACACTGAAGCTTTCTTT. It encodes CASSQSSLLQNTEAFF.

The chain links TRBV6-5 to TRBJ1-2; perhaps TRBD1 as D (6 bases). This CDR3 is built from 12 residues. The V end was cut by 6 bases, the J end by 8 bases, with 13 bases between. Germline V gene sequence: CDR1 MNHEY, CDR2 SVGAGI. As DNA, the CDR3 is TGTGCCAGCAGCACAGGGCCTGGCGGCTACACCTTC. Encoded protein: CASSTGPGGYTF.

CDR3 protein: CASSPSRARETQYF. The CDR3 coding sequence is TGTGCCAGCTCACCGTCCAGGGCTCGAGAGACCCAGTACTTC. The chain links TRBV18 to TRBJ2-5; TRBD1 is a possible D gene (5 bases). The CDR3 is 14 amino acids. V was pared by 3 bases and J by 4 bases, with 12 bases between. The germline gives CDR1 KGHSH, CDR2 LQKENI.

The chain links TRBV6-2 or TRBV6-3 to TRBJ2-5; D may be TRBD1 (6 bases). Germline loops: CDR1 MNHEY, CDR2 SVGEGT. The V gene lost 6 bases and the J gene lost 6 bases, with 14 bases spanning the gap. This CDR3 contains 13 residues. The DNA of the CDR3 is TGTGCCAGCAGCTCCACAGGGCGAAAGACCCAGTACTTC. Translating gives CASSSTGRKTQYF.

The V and J genes are TRBV30 and TRBJ1-1, with D hard to call. Germline V gene sequence: CDR1 GTSNPN, CDR2 SVGIG (reference sequence). Trimming took 1 base from V and 9 from J, leaving 6 bases between them. This CDR3 has 10 amino acids. In nucleotides, the CDR3 is TGTGCCTGGAGTGCCTCACAAGCTTTCTTT. It translates to CAWSASQAFF.

The chain employs TRBV6-1 and TRBJ2-3, with D hard to call. Germline CDR1 is MNHNS and CDR2 is SASEGT. The CDR3 sequence is 12 residues long. Trimming stripped 8 bases from V and 3 bases from J, with 9 bases between. In DNA, the CDR3 is TGTGCCAGCTCCGGGTGGACAGATACGCAGTATTTT. It translates to CASSGWTDTQYF.